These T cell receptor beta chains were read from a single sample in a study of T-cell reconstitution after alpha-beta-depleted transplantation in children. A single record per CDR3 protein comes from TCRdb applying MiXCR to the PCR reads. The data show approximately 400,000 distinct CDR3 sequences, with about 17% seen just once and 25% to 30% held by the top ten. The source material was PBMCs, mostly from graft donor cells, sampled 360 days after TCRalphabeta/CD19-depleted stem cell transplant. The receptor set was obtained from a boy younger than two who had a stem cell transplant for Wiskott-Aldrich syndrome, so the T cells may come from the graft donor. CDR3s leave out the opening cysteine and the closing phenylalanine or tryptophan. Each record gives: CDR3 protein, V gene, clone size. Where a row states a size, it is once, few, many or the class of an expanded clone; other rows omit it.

cdr3_aa: ASSVGTTVRV; v_call: TRBV5-1; clone_size: -
cdr3_aa: ASSLLGGGPGRRYEQY; v_call: TRBV5-6; clone_size: -
cdr3_aa: ASSAIGQVAYNEQF; v_call: TRBV5-1; clone_size: -
cdr3_aa: ASTRDTPNTGELF; v_call: TRBV5-1; clone_size: -
cdr3_aa: SVEGLPRENEQF; v_call: TRBV29-1; clone_size: few
cdr3_aa: ASPARGGYT; v_call: TRBV12-3/TRBV12-4; clone_size: -
cdr3_aa: ASSYSRKITGELF; v_call: TRBV6-2/TRBV6-3; clone_size: few
cdr3_aa: SAREGTGGGGYT; v_call: TRBV20-1; clone_size: many
cdr3_aa: ASSEDLSGEKLF; v_call: TRBV2; clone_size: few
cdr3_aa: SAVGQGFNSPLH; v_call: TRBV20-1; clone_size: -
cdr3_aa: ATSDSREAEDTQY; v_call: TRBV24-1; clone_size: -
cdr3_aa: ASSGQGRNEKLF; v_call: TRBV2; clone_size: few
cdr3_aa: ASSQGQGTGANVLT; v_call: TRBV4-3; clone_size: many
cdr3_aa: SVDRGNTGELF; v_call: TRBV29-1; clone_size: many
cdr3_aa: SVKRGGIDTQY; v_call: TRBV20-1; clone_size: few
cdr3_aa: ASSLGTVNEQY; v_call: TRBV13; clone_size: few
cdr3_aa: ASSQYSPLPGHYPLAKNIQY; v_call: TRBV14; clone_size: -
cdr3_aa: SVDTRAGFKEQF; v_call: TRBV29-1; clone_size: few
cdr3_aa: ASSYLAGVRNEQF; v_call: TRBV25-1; clone_size: few
cdr3_aa: ASSLGGRRILNQPQH; v_call: TRBV7-2; clone_size: -
cdr3_aa: ASSPGHHSYEQY; v_call: TRBV9; clone_size: -
cdr3_aa: ASSPTANYGYT; v_call: TRBV12-3/TRBV12-4; clone_size: few
cdr3_aa: ASSYTRTGGEQY; v_call: TRBV6-2/TRBV6-3; clone_size: few
cdr3_aa: ASSLWGAPEAF; v_call: TRBV5-5; clone_size: -
cdr3_aa: SVAASGNTIY; v_call: TRBV29-1; clone_size: few
cdr3_aa: ASRKSDRTLAKNIQY; v_call: TRBV11-1; clone_size: few
cdr3_aa: ASSMTGGPRETQY; v_call: TRBV19; clone_size: few
cdr3_aa: ASSLTLGGSGDTQY; v_call: TRBV5-1; clone_size: -
cdr3_aa: ASGTVYNEQF; v_call: TRBV28; clone_size: -
cdr3_aa: ASSTQGAETQY; v_call: TRBV5-1; clone_size: many
cdr3_aa: ASRREPSYNEQF; v_call: TRBV5-1; clone_size: -
cdr3_aa: ASSWRTSGEETQY; v_call: TRBV5-1; clone_size: many
cdr3_aa: AIGRNTEAF; v_call: TRBV10-3; clone_size: -
cdr3_aa: SASNEQF; v_call: TRBV20-1; clone_size: -
cdr3_aa: ATSLPRQGLNTGELF; v_call: TRBV24-1; clone_size: few
cdr3_aa: ACSGRKDTQY; v_call: TRBV3-1; clone_size: few
cdr3_aa: ASSIRQEGEQF; v_call: TRBV6-2/TRBV6-3; clone_size: -
cdr3_aa: ASSLWPQETQY; v_call: TRBV7-7; clone_size: few
cdr3_aa: ASSPQTGYGYT; v_call: TRBV25-1; clone_size: -
cdr3_aa: ASSLFQRQSQY; v_call: TRBV12-3/TRBV12-4; clone_size: few